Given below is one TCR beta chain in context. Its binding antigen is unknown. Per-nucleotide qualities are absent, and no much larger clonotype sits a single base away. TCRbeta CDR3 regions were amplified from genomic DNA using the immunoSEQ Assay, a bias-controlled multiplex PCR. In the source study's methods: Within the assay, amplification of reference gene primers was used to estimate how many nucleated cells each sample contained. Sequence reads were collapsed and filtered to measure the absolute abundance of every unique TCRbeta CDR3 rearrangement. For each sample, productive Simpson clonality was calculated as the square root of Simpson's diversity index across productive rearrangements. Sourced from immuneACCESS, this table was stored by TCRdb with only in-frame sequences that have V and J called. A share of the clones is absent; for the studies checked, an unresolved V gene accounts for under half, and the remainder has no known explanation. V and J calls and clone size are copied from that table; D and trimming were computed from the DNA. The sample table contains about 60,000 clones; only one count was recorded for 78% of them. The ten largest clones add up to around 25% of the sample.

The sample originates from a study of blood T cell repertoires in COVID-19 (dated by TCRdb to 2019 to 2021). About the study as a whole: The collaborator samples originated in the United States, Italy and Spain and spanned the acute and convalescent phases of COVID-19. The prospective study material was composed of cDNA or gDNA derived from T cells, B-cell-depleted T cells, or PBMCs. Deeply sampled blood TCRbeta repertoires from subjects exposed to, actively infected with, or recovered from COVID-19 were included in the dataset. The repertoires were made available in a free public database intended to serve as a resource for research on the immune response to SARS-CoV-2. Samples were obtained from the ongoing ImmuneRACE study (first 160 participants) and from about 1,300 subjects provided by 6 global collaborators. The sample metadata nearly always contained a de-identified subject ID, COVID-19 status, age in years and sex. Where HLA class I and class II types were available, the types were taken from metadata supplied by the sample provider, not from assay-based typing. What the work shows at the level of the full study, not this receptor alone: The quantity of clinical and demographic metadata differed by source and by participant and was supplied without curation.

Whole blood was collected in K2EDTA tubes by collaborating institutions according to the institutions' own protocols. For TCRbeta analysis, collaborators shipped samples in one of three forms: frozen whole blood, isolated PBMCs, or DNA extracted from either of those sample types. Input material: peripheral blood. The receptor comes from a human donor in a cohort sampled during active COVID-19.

The nucleotide sequence is TGCAGCGTGGACAGGGGGATGGGCACTGAAGCTTTCTTT. Translated, this gives CSVDRGMGTEAFF. In this chain, TRBV29-1 is recombined with TRBJ1-1, with 10 middle bases fitting TRBD1. For this chain, trimming is 6 bases at the V end and 4 bases at the J end, and the number of junction bases without a gene match is 5. From its cysteine to its phenylalanine, the CDR3 spans 13 amino acids. Solely the CDR3 DNA is kept, with 39 bases framed from the first base. CDR1 and CDR2 were assigned from the germline V gene as SQVTM and ANQGSEA.